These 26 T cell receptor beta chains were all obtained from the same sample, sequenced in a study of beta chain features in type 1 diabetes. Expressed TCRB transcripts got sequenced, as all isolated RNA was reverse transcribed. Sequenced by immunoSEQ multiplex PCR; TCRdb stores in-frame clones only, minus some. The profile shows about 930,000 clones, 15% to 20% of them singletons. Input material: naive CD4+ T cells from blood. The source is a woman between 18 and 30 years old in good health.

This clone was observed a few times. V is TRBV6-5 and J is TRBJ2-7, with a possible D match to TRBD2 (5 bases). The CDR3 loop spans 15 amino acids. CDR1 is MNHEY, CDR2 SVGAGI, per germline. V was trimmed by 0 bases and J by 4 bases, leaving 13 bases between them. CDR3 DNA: TGTGCCAGCAGTTACTCGCGAGGGCGGCAATACGAGCAGTACTTC. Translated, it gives CASSYSRGRQYEQYF.

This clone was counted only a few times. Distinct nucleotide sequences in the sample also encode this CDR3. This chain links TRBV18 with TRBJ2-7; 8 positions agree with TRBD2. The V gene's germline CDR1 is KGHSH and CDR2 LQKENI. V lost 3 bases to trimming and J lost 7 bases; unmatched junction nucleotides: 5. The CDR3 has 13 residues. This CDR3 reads CASSPGLAGEQYF. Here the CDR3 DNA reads TGTGCCAGCTCACCCGGACTAGCCGGTGAGCAGTACTTC.

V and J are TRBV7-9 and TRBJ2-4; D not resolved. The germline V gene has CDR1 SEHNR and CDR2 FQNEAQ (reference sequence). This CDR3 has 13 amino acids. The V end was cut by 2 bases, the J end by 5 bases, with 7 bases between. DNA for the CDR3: TGTGCCAGCAGCTTAAATGAGGAAAACATTCAGTACTTC. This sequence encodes CASSLNEENIQYF. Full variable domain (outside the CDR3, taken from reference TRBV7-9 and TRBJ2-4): DTGVSQNPRHKITKRGQNVTFRCDPISEHNRLYWYRQTLGQGPEFLTYFQNEAQLEKSRLLSDRFSAERPKGSFSTLEIQRTEQGDSAMYLCASSLNEENIQYFGAGTRLSVL.

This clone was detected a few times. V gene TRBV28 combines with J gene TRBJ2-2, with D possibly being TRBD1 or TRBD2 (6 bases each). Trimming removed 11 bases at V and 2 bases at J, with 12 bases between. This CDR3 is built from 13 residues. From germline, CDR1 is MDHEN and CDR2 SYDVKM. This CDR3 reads CASEGQNTGELFF. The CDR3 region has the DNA TGTGCCTCGGAGGGACAAAACACCGGGGAGCTGTTTTTT.

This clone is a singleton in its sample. The CDR3 sequence is CASNAEPQHF. The CDR3 DNA reads TGTGCCAGCAACGCGGAGCCCCAGCATTTT. This chain joins TRBV6-6 and TRBJ1-5; no firm D call. Looked up from germline, CDR1 is MNHNY and CDR2 is SVGAGI (reference sequence). The CDR3 is 10 residues long. V was cut by 7 bases and J by 8 bases, with 6 bases left in between.

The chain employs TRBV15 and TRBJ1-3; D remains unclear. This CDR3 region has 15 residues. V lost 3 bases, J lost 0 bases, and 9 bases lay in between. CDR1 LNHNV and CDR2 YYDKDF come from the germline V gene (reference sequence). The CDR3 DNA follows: TGTGCCACCAGCAGGGCCCCAGGCTCTGGAAACACCATATATTTT. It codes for CATSRAPGSGNTIYF.

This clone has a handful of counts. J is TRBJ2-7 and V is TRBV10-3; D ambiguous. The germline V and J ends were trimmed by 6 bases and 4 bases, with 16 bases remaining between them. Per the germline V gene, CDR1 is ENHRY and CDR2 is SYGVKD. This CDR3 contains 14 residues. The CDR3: CAIRSSGGDYEQYF. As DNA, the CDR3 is TGTGCCATCAGAAGCTCAGGTGGGGATTACGAGCAGTACTTC.

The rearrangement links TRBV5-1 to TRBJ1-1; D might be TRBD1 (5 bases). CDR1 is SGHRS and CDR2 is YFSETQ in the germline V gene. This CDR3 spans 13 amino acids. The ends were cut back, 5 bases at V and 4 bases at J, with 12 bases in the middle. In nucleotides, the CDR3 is TGCGCCAGCAGTTTTGGGGGAGGCACTGAAGCTTTCTTT. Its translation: CASSFGGGTEAFF.

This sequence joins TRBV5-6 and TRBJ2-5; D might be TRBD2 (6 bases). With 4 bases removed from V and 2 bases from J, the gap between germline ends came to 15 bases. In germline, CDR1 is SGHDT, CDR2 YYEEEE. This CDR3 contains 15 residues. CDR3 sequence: CASSLGPRGQETQYF. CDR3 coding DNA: TGTGCCAGCAGCCTTGGACCACGGGGGCAAGAGACCCAGTACTTC.

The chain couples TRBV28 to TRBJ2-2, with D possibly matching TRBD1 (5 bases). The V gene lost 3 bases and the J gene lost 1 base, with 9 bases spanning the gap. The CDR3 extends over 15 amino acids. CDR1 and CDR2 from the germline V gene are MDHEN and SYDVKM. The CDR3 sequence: CASSFWQGNTGELFF. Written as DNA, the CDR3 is TGTGCCAGCAGTTTTTGGCAGGGGAACACCGGGGAGCTGTTTTTT.

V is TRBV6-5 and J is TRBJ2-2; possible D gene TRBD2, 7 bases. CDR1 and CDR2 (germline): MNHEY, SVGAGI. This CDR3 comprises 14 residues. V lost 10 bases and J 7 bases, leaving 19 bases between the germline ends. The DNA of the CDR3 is TGTGCCACGGTCGGGGGGCAGGGCTTCGGGGAGCTGTTTTTT. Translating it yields CATVGGQGFGELFF.

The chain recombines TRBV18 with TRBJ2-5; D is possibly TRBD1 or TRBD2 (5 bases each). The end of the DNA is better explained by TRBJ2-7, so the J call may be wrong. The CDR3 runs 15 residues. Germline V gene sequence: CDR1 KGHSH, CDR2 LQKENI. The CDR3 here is CASSPFDGASYEQYF. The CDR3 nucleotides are TGTGCCAGCTCACCATTCGACGGGGCCAGCTACGAGCAGTACTTC.

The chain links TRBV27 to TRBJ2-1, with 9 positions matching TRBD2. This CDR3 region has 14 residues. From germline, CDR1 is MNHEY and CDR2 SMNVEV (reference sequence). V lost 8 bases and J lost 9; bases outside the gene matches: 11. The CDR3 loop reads CASSRSGSSGEQFF. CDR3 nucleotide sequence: TGTGCCAGCTCCCGTAGCGGGAGTTCCGGTGAGCAGTTCTTC.

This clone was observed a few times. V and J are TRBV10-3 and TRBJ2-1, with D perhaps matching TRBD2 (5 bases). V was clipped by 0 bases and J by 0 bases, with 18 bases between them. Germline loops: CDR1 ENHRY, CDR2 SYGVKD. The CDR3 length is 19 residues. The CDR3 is CAISESNRIARSSYNEQFF. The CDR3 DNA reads TGTGCCATCAGTGAGTCGAACCGGATAGCGAGGAGCTCCTACAATGAGCAGTTCTTC.

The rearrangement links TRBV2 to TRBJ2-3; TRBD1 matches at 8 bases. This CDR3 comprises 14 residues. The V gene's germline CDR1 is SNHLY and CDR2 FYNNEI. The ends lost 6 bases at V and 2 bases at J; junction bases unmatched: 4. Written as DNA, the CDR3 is TGTGCCAGCAGGCGGACAGGGAACACAGATACGCAGTATTTT. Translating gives CASRRTGNTDTQYF.

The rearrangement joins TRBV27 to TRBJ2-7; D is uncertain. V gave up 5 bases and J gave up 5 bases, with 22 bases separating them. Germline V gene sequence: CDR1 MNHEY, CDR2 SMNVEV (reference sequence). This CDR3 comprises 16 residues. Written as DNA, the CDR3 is TGTGCCAGCAGTGCCTCGTTTGGAAACGCCGTCCACGAGCAGTACTTC. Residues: CASSASFGNAVHEQYF.

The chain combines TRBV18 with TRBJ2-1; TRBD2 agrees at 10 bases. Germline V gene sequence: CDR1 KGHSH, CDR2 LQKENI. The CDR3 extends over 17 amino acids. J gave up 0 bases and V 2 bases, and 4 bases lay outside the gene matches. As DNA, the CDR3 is TGTGCCAGCTCACCAAGAATAGCGGGAGGCTCCTACAATGAGCAGTTCTTC. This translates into CASSPRIAGGSYNEQFF. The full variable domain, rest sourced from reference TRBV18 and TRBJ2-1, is NAGVMQNPRHLVRRRGQEARLRCSPMKGHSHVYWYRQLPEEGLKFMVYLQKENIIDESGMPKERFSAEFPKEGPSILRIQQVVRGDSAAYFCASSPRIAGGSYNEQFFGPGTRLTVL.

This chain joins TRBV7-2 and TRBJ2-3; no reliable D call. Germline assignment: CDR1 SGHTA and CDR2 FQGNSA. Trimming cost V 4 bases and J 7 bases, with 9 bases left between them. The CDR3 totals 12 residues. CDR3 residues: CASSSPMNTQYF. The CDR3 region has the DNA TGTGCCAGCAGCTCCCCGATGAATACGCAGTATTTT.

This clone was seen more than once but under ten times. The CDR3 reads CASSLRQEEYEQYF. CDR3 sequence (DNA): TGTGCCAGCAGTTTACGACAGGAGGAGTACGAGCAGTACTTC. The rearrangement joins TRBV28 to TRBJ2-7; the D gene is possibly TRBD1 (6 bases). Germline CDR1 reads MDHEN; CDR2 reads SYDVKM. The CDR3 consists of 14 residues. Trimming removed 2 bases at V and 4 bases at J, with 12 bases between.

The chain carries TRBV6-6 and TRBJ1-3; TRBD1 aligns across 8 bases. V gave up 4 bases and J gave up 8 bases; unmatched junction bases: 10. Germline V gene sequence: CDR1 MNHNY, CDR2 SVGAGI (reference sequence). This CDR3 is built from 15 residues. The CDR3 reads CASSSGQGPADTIYF. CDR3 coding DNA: TGTGCCAGCAGTTCCGGACAGGGACCTGCGGACACCATATATTTT.

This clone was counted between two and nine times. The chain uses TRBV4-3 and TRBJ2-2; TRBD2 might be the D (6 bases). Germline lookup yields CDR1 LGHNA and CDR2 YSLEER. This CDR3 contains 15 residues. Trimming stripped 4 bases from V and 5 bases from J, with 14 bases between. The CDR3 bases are TGCGCCAGCAGCCCAGGTGGGGGGATTACCGGGGAGCTGTTTTTT. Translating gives CASSPGGGITGELFF.

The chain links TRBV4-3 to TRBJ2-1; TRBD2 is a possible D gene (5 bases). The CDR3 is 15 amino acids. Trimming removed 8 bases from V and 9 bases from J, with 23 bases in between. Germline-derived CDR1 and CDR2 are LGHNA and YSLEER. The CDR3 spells CASAQWYFSDVEQFF. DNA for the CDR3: TGCGCCAGCGCCCAATGGTATTTTAGCGACGTTGAGCAGTTCTTC.

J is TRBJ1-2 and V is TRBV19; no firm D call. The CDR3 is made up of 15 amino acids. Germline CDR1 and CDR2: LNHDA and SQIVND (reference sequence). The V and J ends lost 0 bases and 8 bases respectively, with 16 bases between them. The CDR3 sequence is CASSIDHSLTEGYTF. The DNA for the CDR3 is TGTGCCAGTAGTATAGATCACAGTCTTACGGAGGGCTACACCTTC.

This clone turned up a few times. CDR3 DNA sequence: TGTGCCAGCAGGATCCGGGACAGCGAAGCTTTCTTT. Translation: CASRIRDSEAFF. The chain recombines TRBV5-5 with TRBJ1-1, with TRBD1 matching 7 bases. From germline, CDR1 is SGHKS and CDR2 YYEKEE (reference sequence). The CDR3 contains 12 residues. With 5 bases clipped from V and 8 bases from J, the junction kept 6 bases outside the gene matches. The variable domain in full, completed from reference TRBV5-5 and TRBJ1-1, reads DAGVTQSPTHLIKTRGQQVTLRCSPISGHKSVSWYQQVLGQGPQFIFQYYEKEERGRGNFPDRFSARQFPNYSSELNVNALLLGDSALYLCASRIRDSEAFFGQGTRLTVV.

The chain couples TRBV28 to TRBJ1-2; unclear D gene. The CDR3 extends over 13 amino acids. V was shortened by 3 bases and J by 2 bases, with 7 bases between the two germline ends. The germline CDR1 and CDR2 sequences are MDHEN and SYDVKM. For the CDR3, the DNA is TGTGCCAGCAGTTTGATGGGAAACTATGGCTACACCTTC. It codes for CASSLMGNYGYTF.

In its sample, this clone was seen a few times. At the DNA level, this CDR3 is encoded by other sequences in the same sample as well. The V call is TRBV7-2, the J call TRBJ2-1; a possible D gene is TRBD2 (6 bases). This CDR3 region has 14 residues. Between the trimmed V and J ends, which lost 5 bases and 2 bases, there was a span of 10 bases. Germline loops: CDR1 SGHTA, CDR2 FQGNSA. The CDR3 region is CASSLSGTYNEQFF. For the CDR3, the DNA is TGTGCCAGCAGCCTTAGCGGAACCTACAATGAGCAGTTCTTC.